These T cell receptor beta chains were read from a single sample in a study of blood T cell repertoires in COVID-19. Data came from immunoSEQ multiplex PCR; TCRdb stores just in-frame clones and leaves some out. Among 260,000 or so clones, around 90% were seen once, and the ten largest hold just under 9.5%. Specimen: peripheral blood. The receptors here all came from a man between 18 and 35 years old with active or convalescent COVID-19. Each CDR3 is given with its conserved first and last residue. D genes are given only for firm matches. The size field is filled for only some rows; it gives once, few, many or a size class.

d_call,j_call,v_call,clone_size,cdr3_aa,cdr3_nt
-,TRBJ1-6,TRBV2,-,CASTHEGFSYNSPLHF,TGTGCCAGCACCCACGAGGGATTCTCCTATAATTCACCCCTCCACTTT
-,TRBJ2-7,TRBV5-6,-,CASSYISEQYF,TGTGCCAGCAGCTATATCAGCGAGCAGTACTTC
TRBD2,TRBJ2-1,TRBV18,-,CASSPSGGALSWFNEQFF,TGTGCCAGCTCTCCAAGCGGGGGGGCCTTATCCTGGTTTAATGAGCAGTTCTTC
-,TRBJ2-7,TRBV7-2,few,CASSPGVGTRAEQYF,TGTGCCAGCAGCCCTGGTGTGGGCACCAGGGCCGAGCAGTACTTC
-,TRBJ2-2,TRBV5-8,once,CASSTGWAGELFF,TGTGCCAGCAGCACAGGGTGGGCCGGGGAGCTGTTTTTT
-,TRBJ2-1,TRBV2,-,CATARGRWNEQFF,TGTGCCACGGCCCGGGGAAGGTGGAATGAGCAGTTCTTC
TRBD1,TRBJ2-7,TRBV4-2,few,CASSPRTGGFYEQYF,TGTGCCAGCAGCCCACGGACAGGGGGCTTCTACGAGCAGTACTTC
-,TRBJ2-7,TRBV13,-,CASSLEGGGQEPSYEQYF,TGTGCCAGCAGCTTAGAGGGAGGAGGACAGGAGCCCTCCTACGAGCAGTACTTC
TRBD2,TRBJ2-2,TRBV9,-,CASSVGLAGAGELFF,TGTGCCAGCAGTGTGGGACTAGCGGGGGCTGGGGAGCTGTTTTTT
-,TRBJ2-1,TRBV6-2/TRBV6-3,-,CASSSGRGPSYNEQFF,TGTGCCAGCAGTTCTGGTAGGGGCCCCTCCTACAATGAGCAGTTCTTC
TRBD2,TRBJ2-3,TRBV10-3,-,CAISDPGTSGGTDTQYF,TGTGCCATCAGTGACCCAGGGACTAGCGGGGGCACAGATACGCAGTATTTT
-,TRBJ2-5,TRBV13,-,CASSLSRRGPRETQYF,TGTGCCAGCAGCTTATCGCGGCGGGGACCTCGGGAGACCCAGTACTTC
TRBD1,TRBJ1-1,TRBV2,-,CATSGVWTGKGLRTEAFF,TGTGCCACAAGTGGTGTTTGGACAGGGAAGGGGCTACGGACTGAAGCTTTCTTT
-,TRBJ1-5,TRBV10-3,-,CAISPGDQPQHF,TGTGCCATCAGTCCAGGGGACCAGCCCCAGCATTTT
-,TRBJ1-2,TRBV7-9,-,CASSLEQGSSGYTF,TGTGCCAGCAGCTTAGAACAGGGCTCAAGTGGCTACACCTTC
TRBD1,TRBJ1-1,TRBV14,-,CASSQVGQGVRAFF,TGTGCCAGCAGCCAAGTCGGGCAGGGGGTGAGAGCTTTCTTT
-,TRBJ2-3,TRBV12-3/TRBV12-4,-,CASSYAADTQYF,TGTGCCAGCAGCTACGCGGCGGATACGCAGTATTTT
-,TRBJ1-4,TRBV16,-,CASSPYPLGATRNEKLFF,TGTGCCAGCAGCCCATATCCGTTAGGGGCTACCAGGAATGAAAAACTGTTTTTT
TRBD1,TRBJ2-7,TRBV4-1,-,CASSQPVGTGIGQYF,TGCGCCAGCAGCCAACCCGTCGGGACAGGGATAGGGCAGTACTTC
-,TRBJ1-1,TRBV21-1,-,CASSKVCQASPMNTEAFF,TGTGCCAGCAGCAAAGTTTGCCAGGCCTCGCCCATGAACACTGAAGCTTTCTTT
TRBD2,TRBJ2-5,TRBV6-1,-,CASSEGLARETQYF,TGTGCCAGCAGTGAGGGACTAGCCAGAGAGACCCAGTACTTC
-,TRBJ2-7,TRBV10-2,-,CASSEGQRSYEQYF,TGCGCCAGCAGTGAGGGACAGCGATCCTACGAGCAGTACTTC
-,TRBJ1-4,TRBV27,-,CASQAGVEEKLFF,TGTGCCAGCCAGGCGGGGGTTGAGGAAAAACTGTTTTTT
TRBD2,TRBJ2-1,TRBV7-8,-,CASSLVERGPYNEQFF,TGTGCCAGCAGCTTAGTGGAGCGGGGGCCCTACAATGAGCAGTTCTTC
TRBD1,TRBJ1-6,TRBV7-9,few,CASSLGQARGLYNSPLHF,TGTGCCAGCAGCTTAGGGCAGGCCAGGGGGCTGTATAATTCACCCCTCCACTTT
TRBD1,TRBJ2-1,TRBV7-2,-,CASSVTGYNEQFF,TGTGCCAGCAGCGTGACAGGGTACAATGAGCAGTTCTTC
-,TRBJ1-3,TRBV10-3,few,CAITVDNSGNTIYF,TGTGCCATCACCGTTGACAACTCTGGAAACACCATATATTTT
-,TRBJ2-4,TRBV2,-,CASSEWPGEGYF,TGTGCCAGCAGTGAATGGCCAGGCGAGGGGTACTTC
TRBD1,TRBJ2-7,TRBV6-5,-,CAVWPRGRRYEQYF,TGTGCGGTATGGCCGAGGGGGCGCCGATACGAGCAGTACTTC
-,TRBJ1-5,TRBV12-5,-,CASGLGKEQHF,TGTGCTAGTGGTTTGGGGAAGGAGCAGCATTTT
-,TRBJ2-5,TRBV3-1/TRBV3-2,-,CASSPHQGGVAETQYF,TGTGCCAGCAGCCCCCATCAGGGGGGCGTTGCAGAGACCCAGTACTTC
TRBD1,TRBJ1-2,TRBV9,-,CASSADRGGLYYGYTF,TGTGCCAGCAGCGCGGACAGGGGAGGGCTCTACTATGGCTACACCTTC
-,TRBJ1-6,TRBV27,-,CASSLKQSSYNSPLHF,TGTGCCAGCAGTTTAAAACAGAGCTCCTATAATTCACCCCTCCACTTT
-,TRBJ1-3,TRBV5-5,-,CASSPVQPGGNTIYF,TGTGCCAGCAGCCCGGTCCAACCAGGTGGAAACACCATATATTTT
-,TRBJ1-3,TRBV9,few,CASSGLGGSYSGNTIYF,TGTGCCAGCAGCGGCCTCGGAGGGTCCTACTCTGGAAACACCATATATTTT
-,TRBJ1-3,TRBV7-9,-,CASSRSGGNTIYF,TGTGCCAGCAGTCGCTCGGGTGGAAACACCATATATTTT
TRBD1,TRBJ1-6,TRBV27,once,CASSLQGAGSPLHF,TGTGCCAGCAGTTTGCAGGGGGCGGGATCACCCCTCCACTTT
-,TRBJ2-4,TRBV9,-,CASSADPRGSANIQYF,TGTGCCAGCAGCGCCGATCCTAGGGGGAGCGCGAACATTCAGTACTTC
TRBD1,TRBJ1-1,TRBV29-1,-,CSAQGKTGKKLRNTEAFF,TGCAGCGCCCAAGGTAAGACAGGGAAAAAGTTGAGGAACACTGAAGCTTTCTTT
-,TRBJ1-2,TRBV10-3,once,CATPLFYGYTF,TGTGCCACCCCCCTTTTCTATGGCTACACCTTC